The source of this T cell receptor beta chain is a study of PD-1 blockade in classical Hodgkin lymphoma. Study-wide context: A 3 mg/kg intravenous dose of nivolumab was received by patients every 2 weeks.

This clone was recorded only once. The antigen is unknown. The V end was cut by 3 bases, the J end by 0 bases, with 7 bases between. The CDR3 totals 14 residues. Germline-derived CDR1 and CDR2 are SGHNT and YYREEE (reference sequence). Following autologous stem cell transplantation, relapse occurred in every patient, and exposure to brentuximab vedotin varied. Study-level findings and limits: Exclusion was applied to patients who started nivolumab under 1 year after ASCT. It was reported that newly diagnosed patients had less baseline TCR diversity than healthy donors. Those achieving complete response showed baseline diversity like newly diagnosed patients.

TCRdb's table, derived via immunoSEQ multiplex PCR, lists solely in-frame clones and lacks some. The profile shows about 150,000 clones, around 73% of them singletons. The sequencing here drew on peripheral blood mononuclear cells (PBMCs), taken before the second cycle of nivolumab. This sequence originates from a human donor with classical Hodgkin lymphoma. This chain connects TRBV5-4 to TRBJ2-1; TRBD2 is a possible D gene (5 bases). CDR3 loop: CASSSGSSYNEQFF. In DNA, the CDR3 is TGTGCCAGCAGCTCGGGGAGCTCCTACAATGAGCAGTTCTTC. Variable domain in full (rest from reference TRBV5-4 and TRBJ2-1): ETGVTQSPTHLIKTRGQQVTLRCSSQSGHNTVSWYQQALGQGPQFIFQYYREEENGRGNFPPRFSGLQFPNYSSELNVNALELDDSALYLCASSSGSSYNEQFFGPGTRLTVL.